This T cell receptor (beta chain) originates from a study of early T cells in non-severe SARS-CoV-2 infection. This clonotype was recorded at least ten times. TCRdb reanalysed the 5' RACE reads using MiXCR and keeps one entry per CDR3 protein. The repertoire has tens of thousands of distinct CDR3 sequences, approximately 5.6% of them found once; the top ten carry about 6.8%. Germline V gene lookup returns CDR1 SGHVS and CDR2 FNYEAQ. V was cut by 5 bases and J by 2 bases, with 10 bases left in between. The CDR3 consists of 13 residues. The TCR comes from an adult who was a healthcare worker with PCR-confirmed SARS-CoV-2 infection or an uninfected control (not recorded which). This chain joins TRBV7-6 and TRBJ2-7; D is uncertain. Sequencing used whole blood. The CDR3 loop is CASSTDRAYEQYF. In DNA form, the CDR3 reads TGTGCCAGCAGCACCGACCGGGCCTACGAGCAGTACTTC.